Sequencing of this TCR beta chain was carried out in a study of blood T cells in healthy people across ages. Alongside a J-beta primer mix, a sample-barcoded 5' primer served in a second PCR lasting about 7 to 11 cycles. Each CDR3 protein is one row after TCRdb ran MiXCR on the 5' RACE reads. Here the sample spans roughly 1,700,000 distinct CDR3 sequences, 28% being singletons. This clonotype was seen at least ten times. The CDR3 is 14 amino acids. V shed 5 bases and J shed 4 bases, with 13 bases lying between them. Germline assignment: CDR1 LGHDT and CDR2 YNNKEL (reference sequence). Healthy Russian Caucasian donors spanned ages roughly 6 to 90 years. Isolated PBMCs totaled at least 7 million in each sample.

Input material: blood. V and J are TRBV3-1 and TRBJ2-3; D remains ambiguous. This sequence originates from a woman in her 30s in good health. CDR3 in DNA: TGTGCCAGCAGCACCCTTACTTCGGCAGATACGCAGTATTTT. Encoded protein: CASSTLTSADTQYF.